The clone carrying this T cell receptor beta chain appeared a single time. The sample originates from a study of shared clonotypes between healthy human individuals. Evenly divided among several immunoSEQ plates was the genomic DNA of each subset. Data came from immunoSEQ multiplex PCR; TCRdb stores just in-frame clones and leaves some out. The sample contains about 1.9 million clones, roughly 93% of which appear only once. The junction had 9 bases not matched to a gene; V was cut back by 6 bases and J by 5 bases. The CDR3 totals 15 residues. Germline V gene sequence: CDR1 MNHEY, CDR2 SVGAGI. Naive CD8 populations comprised CD45RO-negative cells positively selected for CCR7, excluding terminally differentiated effector memory CD45RA+ cells.

Input material: naive CD8+ T cells from PBMCs. The chain carries TRBV6-5 and TRBJ2-7; 11 positions match TRBD2. The TCR comes from a man younger than 35 in good health. Some clones in this sample may be carry-over from other donors' samples. The CDR3 nucleotides are TGTGCCAGCAGCCCCATAGCGGGAGGGTCGCACGAGCAGTACTTC. This sequence encodes CASSPIAGGSHEQYF.